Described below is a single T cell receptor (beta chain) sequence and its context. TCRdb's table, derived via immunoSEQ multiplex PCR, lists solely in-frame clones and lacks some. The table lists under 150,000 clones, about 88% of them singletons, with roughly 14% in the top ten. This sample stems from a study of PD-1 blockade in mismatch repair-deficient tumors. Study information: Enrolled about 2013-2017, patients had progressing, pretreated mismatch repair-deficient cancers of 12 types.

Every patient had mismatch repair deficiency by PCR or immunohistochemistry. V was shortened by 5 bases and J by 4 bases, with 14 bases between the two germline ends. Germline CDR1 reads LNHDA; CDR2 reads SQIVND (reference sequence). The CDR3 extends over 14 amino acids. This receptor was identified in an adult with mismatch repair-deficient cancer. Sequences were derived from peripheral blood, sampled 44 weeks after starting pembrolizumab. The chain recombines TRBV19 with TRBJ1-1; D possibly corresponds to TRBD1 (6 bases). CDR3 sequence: CASSAPAGATEAFF. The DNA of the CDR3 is TGTGCCAGTAGTGCCCCCGCAGGGGCCACTGAAGCTTTCTTT.